This T cell receptor (beta chain) was captured by sequencing in a study of OX40 agonist ivuxolimab in advanced cancers. The protocol was immunoSEQ multiplex PCR, while the TCRdb copy is restricted to in-frame clones and leaves out a portion. The sample shows 100,000 to 120,000 clones, around 90% of them seen only once. The table lists this clone with a few counts. The sequence came from an adult with an advanced solid tumor such as melanoma, head and neck, liver or kidney cancer. The specimen was CD4+ or CD8+ T cells sorted from blood, collected in a trial of the OX40 agonist ivuxolimab.

The chain's CDR3 is CASSSGESHTF. In nucleotides, the CDR3 is TGTGCCAGCAGTTCAGGGGAATCTCACACCTTC. J is TRBJ1-2 and V is TRBV25-1; possibly TRBD1 for D (6 bases). CDR1 MGHDK and CDR2 SYGVNS come from the germline V gene. Trimming took 5 bases from V and 12 from J, leaving 13 bases between them. The CDR3 runs 11 residues.